The sequence of this T cell receptor (beta chain) was determined in a study of vaccination and CD4 T cells after COVID-19. Sequence data for DNA of cultured CD4+ T cells were generated by the Oncomine TCR Beta short-read assay. MiXCR, applied by TCRdb to the PCR reads, yields one record per CDR3 protein. This repertoire shows 20,000 or so distinct CDR3 sequences, 51% found once; its top ten account for roughly 10%. Treatment specified: roughly 10-day PBMC culture with coronavirus spike peptide pools or control peptides (ViraFEST assay). J was trimmed by 0 bases and V by 4 bases; bases with no gene match: 2. Looked up from germline, CDR1 is LGHNA and CDR2 is YSLEER. This CDR3 comprises 16 residues. For this clonotype: The target antigen is unknown.

The rearrangement uses TRBV4-3 and TRBJ2-1, with 11 positions matching TRBD2. Sequenced material: CD4+ T cells from blood, cultured in vitro, taken before SARS-CoV-2 vaccination. This TCR came from a human donor who had recovered from COVID-19. The CDR3 bases are TGCGCCAGCAGCCCGACTAGCGGGACCTCCTACAATGAGCAGTTCTTC. It codes for CASSPTSGTSYNEQFF.